The rows below give T cell receptor beta chains drawn from one sample of a study of T cells in Graves' hyperthyroidism and ophthalmopathy. TCRdb used MiXCR to reprocess the multiplex PCR reads, holding one entry per CDR3 protein. The repertoire holds a few hundred thousand distinct CDR3 sequences, with 13% to 15% as singletons. Sequenced input: blood. The origin of the receptors is a woman aged 25 to 45 with Graves' ophthalmopathy. Each CDR3 is given with its conserved first and last residue. A D gene is named only where the DNA matches it firmly. Size values are once, few and many counts, or a class for expanded clones, and some rows have none.

v_call	j_call	d_call	clone_size	cdr3_aa	cdr3_nt
TRBV5-1	TRBJ1-4	-	many	CASSFSPATNEKLFF	TGCGCCAGCAGCTTCAGTCCAGCAACTAATGAAAAACTGTTTTTT
TRBV12-3/TRBV12-4	TRBJ2-5	TRBD2	many	CASSFEAGGLQETQYF	TGTGCCAGCAGTTTCGAAGCGGGGGGCCTCCAAGAGACCCAGTACTTC
TRBV5-6	TRBJ2-7	-	-	CASSSGTRRSYEQYF	TGTGCCAGCAGCTCCGGGACAAGAAGATCCTACGAGCAGTACTTC
TRBV10-1	TRBJ2-3	-	many	CASSDTRGSTDTQYF	TGCGCCAGCAGTGATACGAGGGGAAGCACAGATACGCAGTATTTT
TRBV20-1	TRBJ2-2	-	-	CSARVPDGTPNNANTGELFF	TGCAGTGCTAGAGTCCCGGACGGCACCCCAAATAACGCGAACACCGGGGAGCTGTTTTTT
TRBV29-1	TRBJ1-2	-	-	CSVAGYGYTF	TGCAGCGTTGCAGGGTATGGCTACACCTTC
TRBV19	TRBJ1-5	-	-	CASSMEGQANQPQHF	TGTGCCAGTAGTATGGAGGGTCAGGCTAATCAGCCCCAGCATTTT
TRBV24-1	TRBJ2-3	-	-	CATSDFFQGADTQYF	TGTGCCACCAGTGATTTCTTTCAGGGAGCAGATACGCAGTATTTT
TRBV2	TRBJ1-5	-	-	CASRDGGLSNQPQHF	TGTGCCAGCAGAGACGGGGGGTTGAGCAATCAGCCCCAGCATTTT
TRBV11-2	TRBJ2-3	-	many	CASSLEAVDTQYF	TGTGCCAGCAGCTTAGAGGCTGTAGATACGCAGTATTTT